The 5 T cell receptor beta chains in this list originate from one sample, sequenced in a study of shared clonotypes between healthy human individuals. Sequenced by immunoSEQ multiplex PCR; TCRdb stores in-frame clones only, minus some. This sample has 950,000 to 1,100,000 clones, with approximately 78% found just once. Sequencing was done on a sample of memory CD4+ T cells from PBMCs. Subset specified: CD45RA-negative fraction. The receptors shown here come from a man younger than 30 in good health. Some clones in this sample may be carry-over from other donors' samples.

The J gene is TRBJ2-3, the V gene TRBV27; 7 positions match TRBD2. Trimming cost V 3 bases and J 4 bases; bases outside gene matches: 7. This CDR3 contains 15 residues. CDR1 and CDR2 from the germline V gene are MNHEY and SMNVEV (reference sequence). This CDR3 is CASSFAAGSPDTQYF. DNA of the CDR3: TGTGCCAGCAGTTTTGCAGCGGGGAGCCCAGATACGCAGTATTTT.

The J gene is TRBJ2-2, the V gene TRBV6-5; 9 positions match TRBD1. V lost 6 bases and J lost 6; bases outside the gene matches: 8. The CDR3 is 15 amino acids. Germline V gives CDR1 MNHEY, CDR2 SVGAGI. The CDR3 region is CASRRDRAFAGELFF. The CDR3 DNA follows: TGTGCCAGCAGGAGGGACAGGGCTTTCGCCGGGGAGCTGTTTTTT.

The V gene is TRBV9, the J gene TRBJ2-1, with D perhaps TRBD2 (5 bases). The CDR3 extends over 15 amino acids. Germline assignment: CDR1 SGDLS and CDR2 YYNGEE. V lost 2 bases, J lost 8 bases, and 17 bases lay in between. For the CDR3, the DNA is TGTGCCAGCAGCGTCGGGCCTCAAGGAGGCGATGAGCAGTTCTTC. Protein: CASSVGPQGGDEQFF.

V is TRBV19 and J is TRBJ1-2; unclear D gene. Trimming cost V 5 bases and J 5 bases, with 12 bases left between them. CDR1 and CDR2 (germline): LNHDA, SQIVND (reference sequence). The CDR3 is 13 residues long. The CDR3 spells CASSASDLYGYTF. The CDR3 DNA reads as TGTGCCAGTAGTGCCTCAGACCTTTATGGCTACACCTTC.

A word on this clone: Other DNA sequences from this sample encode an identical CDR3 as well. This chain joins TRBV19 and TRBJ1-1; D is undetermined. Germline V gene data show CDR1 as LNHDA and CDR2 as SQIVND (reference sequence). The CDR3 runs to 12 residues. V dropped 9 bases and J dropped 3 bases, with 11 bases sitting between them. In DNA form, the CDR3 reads TGTGCCAGCTCGGGGAGATACACTGAAGCTTTCTTT. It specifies CASSGRYTEAFF.